This T cell receptor beta chain originates from a study of blood T cells in healthy people across ages. In each sample, at least 6 million PBMCs were isolated. Extractions gave at least 5.5 micrograms of total RNA per sample. Then a second PCR, running roughly 6 to 11 cycles, was carried out with a sample-barcoded 5' primer and a J-beta primer mix. TCRdb fed the 5' RACE reads into MiXCR, producing one record per CDR3 protein. This repertoire shows 1.5 million to 2 million distinct CDR3 sequences, approximately 28% found once; its top ten account for 7.7%. This clonotype has more than one count but fewer than ten. Antigen: not known. The V segment lost 4 bases and the J segment 5 bases; nucleotides outside the gene matches: 10. The germline V gene encodes CDR1 LGHNA and CDR2 YNFKEQ. CDR3 length: 16 residues. Points from the study as a whole: Age brought a roughly linear fall in TCR beta diversity measured per million T cells.

The sequencing sample was made of blood. The V gene is TRBV4-2, the J gene TRBJ2-5, with 10 bases fitting TRBD2. The receptor's source is a woman between 25 and 40 years old in good health. The CDR3 spells CASSLQAGGPGETQYF. Written as DNA, the CDR3 is TGTGCCAGCAGCCTCCAAGCGGGGGGGCCGGGTGAGACCCAGTACTTC.